The 3 T cell receptor beta chains below all came from one sample that was sequenced in a study. Treg sorting used a CD4+CD25+CD127-/low gate. MiXCR, run by TCRdb on the 5' RACE reads, gives a single entry per CDR3 protein. The table records more than 7,500 distinct CDR3 sequences, around 34% of them present only once. The sequenced sample consisted of Tregs sorted from blood. These receptor sequences come from a female donor with breast cancer.

This clonotype was picked up one time. V usage is TRBV7-2 and J usage is TRBJ2-3; D is perhaps TRBD2 (6 bases). Deletions cut 11 bases from V and 4 bases from J, with 22 bases between. This CDR3 is 15 amino acids long. Germline V lookup: CDR1 SGHTA, CDR2 FQGNSA. This CDR3 reads CAGRRWGDTADTQYF. CDR3 DNA sequence: TGTGCCGGCCGAAGGTGGGGGGATACGGCAGATACGCAGTATTTT.

This clonotype was seen more than once but under ten times. This rearrangement joins TRBV5-1 to TRBJ1-1; D perhaps matches TRBD1 (5 bases). This CDR3 is 15 amino acids long. The germline CDR1 and CDR2 sequences are SGHRS and YFSETQ. V lost 0 bases, J lost 4 bases, and 13 bases lay in between. The CDR3 coding sequence is TGCGCCAGCAGCTTGGAACCCGGGACCGGCACTGAAGCTTTCTTT. Its translation: CASSLEPGTGTEAFF.

The rearrangement uses TRBV20-1 and TRBJ2-1; 9 positions match TRBD2. V lost 0 bases, J lost 9 bases, and 6 bases stayed unmatched. The CDR3 totals 14 residues. Germline-derived CDR1 and CDR2 are DFQATT and SNEGSKA (reference sequence). The chain's CDR3 is CSARELAGLTEQFF. DNA of the CDR3: TGCAGTGCTAGAGAGCTAGCGGGATTAACTGAGCAGTTCTTC.